This T cell receptor (beta chain) derives from a study of shared clonotypes between healthy human individuals. Study conclusions and caveats: Compared with clonotypes that all four donors shared, non-shared clonotypes had lower generation probabilities.

The CDR3 contains 17 residues. Germline loops: CDR1 SGHTA, CDR2 FQGNSA. Trimming removed 4 bases from V and 0 bases from J; junction bases left unmatched: 6. Once extracted for a subset, genomic DNA was divided evenly among several immunoSEQ plates. TCRdb keeps only in-frame clones here, not all; method: immunoSEQ multiplex PCR. The sample carries some 1.4 million clones, around 97% recorded once. Donors were healthy HIV-negative adults without recent acute infections or vaccinations. This clone was found once. Its antigen is not known. The TCR comes from a man aged 30 to 39 in good health. Sequenced input: naive CD4+ T cells sorted from blood. Subset: CD45RA+ positively selected. The J gene is TRBJ2-3, the V gene TRBV7-2; 11 nucleotides line up with TRBD2. This CDR3 is CASSSGGLAVSTDTQYF. The CDR3 bases are TGTGCCAGCAGCTCCGGGGGACTAGCGGTTAGCACAGATACGCAGTATTTT.